This T cell receptor beta chain was captured in a study of PD-1 blockade in classical Hodgkin lymphoma (dated by TCRdb to 2019 to 2021). Concerning the study at large: The study used CyTOF and TCR beta sequencing to define a peripheral blood immune signature of response to PD-1 blockade in classical Hodgkin lymphoma.

Taken from the germline V gene, the CDR1 and CDR2 loops are MNHEY and SVGAGI. A distance of 13 bases separates the germline ends of V and J, which lose 6 bases and 5 bases respectively. Measured from the cysteine to the phenylalanine, the CDR3 is 13 residues long. The retained sequence is limited to the CDR3, 39 bases, with the frame set at the first base. The time point tag for this specimen amounts to: newly diagnosed, previously untreated cHL patient sample. As a comparison group for the relapsed/refractory trial patients, PBMCs from patients with newly diagnosed, previously untreated classical Hodgkin lymphoma were sequenced. Peripheral blood was collected in 8 mL Vacutainer Cell Preparation Tubes, from which PBMCs were isolated by centrifugation and then cryopreserved. The Qiagen DNeasy kit was used to extract genomic DNA from unsorted PBMCs and from the negatively selected CD4+ and CD8+ fractions. TCR beta CDR3 regions were subjected to amplification by immunoSEQ multiplex PCR with primers that anneal to V and J segments. A synthetic immune receptor repertoire was used to minimize amplification bias, and remaining bias was computationally removed after sequencing. In the source study's methods: Repertoire diversity was quantified as the Shannon entropy index using custom Python scripts. Unsorted, CD4+ and CD8+ repertoires were analyzed separately, except for combined analyses in which CD4+ and CD8+ sequences were merged in silico. TCRdb retrieved this table from immuneACCESS and kept in-frame rearrangements only. Not all clones are present; in checked studies, unresolved V genes account for under half, and no reason is known for the remainder. V and J calls and clone size are copied from that table; D and trimming were computed from the DNA. Across this sample there are roughly 68,000 clones, with about 93% seen only once. Roughly 2.6% of the sample goes to the ten largest clones.

As to this clone: Its antigen is unknown. Per-nucleotide qualities are absent, and no much larger clonotype sits a single base away.

General study outcomes and caveats: Baseline TCR diversity was reported to be lower in newly diagnosed patients than in healthy donors, and even lower in relapsed/refractory patients. Only a single clinical trial cohort was studied, and what caused the repertoire differences, possibly disease activity or prior therapy, remained undefined.

The V and J segments used are TRBV6-5 and TRBJ1-1, with the D gene not clear enough to name. The sequencing input was peripheral blood mononuclear cells (PBMCs). This TCR was recovered from a human donor with classical Hodgkin lymphoma. In nucleotide form, the sequence is TGTGCCAGCAGAACGGATTTTCGTACTGAAGCTTTCTTT. It encodes CASRTDFRTEAFF.